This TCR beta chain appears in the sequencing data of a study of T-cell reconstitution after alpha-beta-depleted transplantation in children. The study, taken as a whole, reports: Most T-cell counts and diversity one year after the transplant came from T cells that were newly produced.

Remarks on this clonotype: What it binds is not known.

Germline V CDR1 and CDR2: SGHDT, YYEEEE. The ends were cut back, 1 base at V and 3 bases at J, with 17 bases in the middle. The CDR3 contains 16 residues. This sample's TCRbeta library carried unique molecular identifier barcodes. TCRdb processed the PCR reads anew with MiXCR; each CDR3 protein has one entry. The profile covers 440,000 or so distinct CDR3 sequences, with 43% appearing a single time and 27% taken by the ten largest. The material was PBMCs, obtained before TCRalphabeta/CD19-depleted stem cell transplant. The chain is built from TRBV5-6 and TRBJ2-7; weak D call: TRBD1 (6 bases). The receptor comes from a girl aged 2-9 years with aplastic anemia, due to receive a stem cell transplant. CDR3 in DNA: TGTGCCAGCAGCTTGCCCCTCCGACAGGCGGTCTACGAGCAGTACTTC. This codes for CASSLPLRQAVYEQYF.